The 15 T cell receptor beta chains below were found in one sample sequenced in a study of T-cell memory formation after mild COVID-19. MiXCR was run by TCRdb on the 5' RACE reads, yielding one entry per CDR3 protein. The sample consists of roughly 340,000 distinct CDR3 sequences, approximately 15% of them appearing once. Sequenced: PBMCs or a T cell subset sorted from them (not recorded which). The receptors were sampled from a man aged 18 to 29 who had mild COVID-19 (a few samples of this study predate the infection). Cell type and time point are not known.

The rearrangement joins TRBV5-1 to TRBJ2-3; D might be TRBD1 (6 bases). This CDR3 comprises 16 residues. Germline CDR1 and CDR2: SGHRS and YFSETQ. The V end was cut by 4 bases, the J end by 2 bases, with 17 bases between. Here the CDR3 DNA reads TGCGCCAGCAGCCCGTCAGGGGTTCGATTCACAGATACGCAGTATTTT. Translated, it gives CASSPSGVRFTDTQYF.

This clonotype was detected a few times. The genes are TRBV28 and TRBJ2-5, with 7 bases matching TRBD1. CDR1 and CDR2 (germline): MDHEN, SYDVKM. V lost 4 bases and J lost 4; bases outside the gene matches: 6. The CDR3 contains 14 residues. The CDR3: CASSSGQKAETQYF. CDR3 DNA sequence: TGTGCCAGCAGTTCGGGACAGAAGGCAGAGACCCAGTACTTC.

In its sample, this clonotype was seen a few times. The rearrangement joins TRBV11-1 to TRBJ2-2, with D possibly being TRBD1 or TRBD2 (6 bases each). V lost 6 bases and J lost 0, with 11 bases in between. Germline V gene sequence: CDR1 SGHAT, CDR2 FQDESV (reference sequence). CDR3 length equals 15 residues. CDR3 amino acids: CASRRGTSNTGELFF. The CDR3, as DNA: TGTGCCAGCAGGAGGGGGACTTCGAACACCGGGGAGCTGTTTTTT.

The table lists this clonotype with a few counts. This chain links TRBV11-2 with TRBJ2-2, with no clear D. V gave up 5 bases and J gave up 6 bases, with 7 bases separating them. The CDR3 sequence is 12 residues long. CDR1 and CDR2 (germline): SGHAT, FQNNGV. The CDR3 bases are TGTGCCAGCAGCCCGGAGTCCGGGGAGCTGTTTTTT. It yields the protein CASSPESGELFF.

V is TRBV10-3 and J is TRBJ2-7; D gene uncertain. The CDR3 runs 12 residues. The ends were cut back, 8 bases at V and 0 bases at J, with 8 bases in the middle. The V gene's germline CDR1 is ENHRY and CDR2 SYGVKD. The DNA for the CDR3 is TGTGCCATCTCGGGCGGCTCCTACGAGCAGTACTTC. Translation: CAISGGSYEQYF.

The chain links TRBV10-3 to TRBJ2-7, with a tentative D call TRBD1 (5 bases). Germline lookup yields CDR1 ENHRY and CDR2 SYGVKD. Trimming removed 0 bases from V and 6 bases from J, with 12 bases in between. The CDR3 sequence is 14 residues long. The CDR3 here is CAISESRSGLEQYV. In nucleotides, the CDR3 is TGTGCCATCAGTGAGTCGAGGTCAGGGCTCGAGCAGTACGTC.

This clonotype appeared many times. The V call is TRBV2, the J call TRBJ1-2; 9 positions agree with TRBD1. Germline V gene sequence: CDR1 SNHLY, CDR2 FYNNEI. This CDR3 region has 16 residues. The V gene end was trimmed by 5 bases and the J gene end by 1 base; junction bases not matched to a gene: 8. The CDR3 loop reads CASSTPGTGINYGYTF. CDR3 nucleotide sequence: TGTGCCAGCAGTACACCCGGGACAGGGATTAACTATGGCTACACCTTC.

This clonotype was detected a few times. This chain connects TRBV7-2 to TRBJ2-3; D is unclear. Germline CDR1 is SGHTA and CDR2 is FQGNSA. V was pared by 5 bases and J by 1 base, with 16 bases between. The CDR3 is made up of 16 amino acids. CDR3 in amino acids: CASSKVVGGGTDTQYF. The CDR3 region has the DNA TGTGCCAGCAGCAAGGTAGTAGGCGGTGGCACAGATACGCAGTATTTT.

The rearrangement joins TRBV27 to TRBJ2-7; weak D call: TRBD1 (6 bases). The germline V gene has CDR1 MNHEY and CDR2 SMNVEV (reference sequence). Trimming took 6 bases from V and 6 from J, leaving 12 bases between them. The CDR3 sequence is 12 residues long. The CDR3 sequence is CASSPQGPEQYF. CDR3 coding DNA: TGTGCCAGCAGCCCACAGGGTCCCGAGCAGTACTTC.

This clonotype was counted between two and nine times. The chain joins TRBV12-3 or TRBV12-4 to TRBJ2-3, with a possible D match to TRBD2 (6 bases). The CDR3 runs to 12 residues. The CDR3 sequence is CVAGGLTDTQYF. The CDR3 nucleotides read TGTGTCGCCGGGGGTCTCACAGATACGCAGTATTTT.

This clonotype has more than one count but fewer than ten. The V gene is TRBV5-4, the J gene TRBJ2-7, with D possibly TRBD1 on 5 matching bases. Trimming cost V 4 bases and J 4 bases, with 12 bases left between them. The CDR3 is 13 residues long. Per the germline V gene, CDR1 is SGHNT and CDR2 is YYREEE (reference sequence). The CDR3 region has the DNA TGTGCCAGCAGCCCGGGCCCAGGGTACGAGCAGTACGTC. Amino acids: CASSPGPGYEQYV.

The gene calls are TRBV19 and TRBJ1-1; no reliable D call. CDR3 length equals 14 residues. Per germline, CDR1 LNHDA and CDR2 SQIVND (reference sequence). Trimming pared 6 bases from V and 2 bases from J, leaving 13 bases between. The CDR3, as DNA: TGTGCCAGTAGGCGACACAGCACAAACACTGAAGCTTTCTTT. This translates into CASRRHSTNTEAFF.

This chain connects TRBV3-1 to TRBJ1-1; perhaps TRBD1 as D (5 bases). Trimming left V 3 bases short and J 6 bases short, with 8 bases between. CDR1 and CDR2 (germline): LGHDT, YNNKEL (reference sequence). This CDR3 region has 12 residues. The CDR3 reads CASSHDSPEAFF. Written as DNA, the CDR3 is TGTGCCAGCAGCCATGACAGCCCTGAAGCTTTCTTT.

This clonotype has at least ten counts. This chain uses TRBV7-2 with TRBJ1-1, with a tentative D call TRBD1 (6 bases). V lost 1 base to trimming and J lost 7 bases, with 10 bases between them. The CDR3 consists of 13 residues. Germline V lookup: CDR1 SGHTA, CDR2 FQGNSA. The CDR3 reads CASSLGTGYEAFF. The CDR3, as DNA: TGTGCCAGCAGCTTAGGTACAGGGTATGAAGCTTTCTTT.

This chain joins TRBV5-6 and TRBJ2-3; D call uncertain. Germline CDR1 is SGHDT and CDR2 is YYEEEE. This CDR3 has 14 residues. Trimming pared 0 bases from V and 5 bases from J, leaving 10 bases between. The CDR3 reads CASSLARAGDTQYF. The CDR3 DNA sequence: TGTGCCAGCAGCTTGGCTAGGGCTGGAGATACGCAGTATTTT.